The rows below give T cell receptor beta chains drawn from one sample of a study of T cell changes during pregnancy in multiple sclerosis. Clones were read by immunoSEQ multiplex PCR, and TCRdb kept only the in-frame ones, dropping some. The sample lists roughly 70,000 clones, 92% occurring once. This specimen consisted of peripheral blood, obtained in the third trimester of pregnancy. All receptors derive from a female donor in good health, enrolled as a control in a pregnancy study. Both conserved end residues are part of each CDR3. The D gene is left open where the match is weak. The size field is filled for only some rows; it gives once, few, many or a size class.

J,V,D,size,CDR3,DNA
TRBJ2-3,TRBV7-9,TRBD2,-,CASTAISGGADTQYF,TGTGCCAGCACCGCGATCAGCGGGGGTGCAGATACGCAGTATTTT
TRBJ2-7,TRBV11-2,-,-,CASSLGQVIYEQYF,TGTGCCAGCAGCTTAGGACAGGTGATCTACGAGCAGTACTTC
TRBJ2-7,TRBV10-1,-,-,CASGETGYEQYF,TGCGCCAGCGGGGAGACAGGATACGAGCAGTACTTC
TRBJ2-7,TRBV28,TRBD2,-,CASSSSGGRQVQYF,TGTGCCAGCAGTTCTAGCGGGGGCCGCCAAGTGCAGTACTTC
TRBJ2-3,TRBV4-3,-,-,CASSHSPPQRTNTDTQYF,TGCGCCAGCAGCCATTCACCCCCACAGCGGACCAACACAGATACGCAGTATTTT
TRBJ2-2,TRBV27,-,-,CASSLYGRYGELFF,TGTGCCAGCAGTTTATACGGGAGATACGGGGAGCTGTTTTTT
TRBJ2-3,TRBV6-4,-,few,CASSDSTTDTQYF,TGTGCCAGCAGTGACTCGACTACAGATACGCAGTATTTT
TRBJ2-1,TRBV6-1,-,-,CASSEGEGRGGNEQFF,TGTGCCAGCAGTGAAGGTGAAGGGAGAGGAGGGAATGAGCAGTTCTTC
TRBJ2-1,TRBV15,TRBD2,-,CATSRGPLGLAGYNEQFF,TGTGCCACCAGCAGAGGACCCCTGGGACTAGCGGGATACAATGAGCAGTTCTTC
TRBJ2-5,TRBV9,-,-,CASSPGGVISRVAQYF,TGTGCCAGCAGTCCGGGGGGCGTGATATCTAGGGTTGCCCAGTACTTC
TRBJ2-1,TRBV6-1,TRBD1,once,CASSEVGTGYNEQFF,TGTGCCAGCAGTGAAGTAGGGACAGGGTACAATGAGCAGTTCTTC
TRBJ2-5,TRBV2,TRBD2,-,CASKDSGVETQYF,TGTGCCAGCAAAGATAGCGGGGTGGAGACCCAGTACTTC
TRBJ1-4,TRBV2,TRBD1,-,CASSPGGWEKLFF,TGTGCCAGCAGCCCAGGGGGTTGGGAAAAACTGTTTTTT
TRBJ2-7,TRBV11-2,TRBD2,-,CASSLLAGDLTSLYF,TGTGCCAGCAGCTTACTAGCGGGGGACCTTACGTCGCTGTACTTC
TRBJ1-2,TRBV5-1,TRBD1,-,CASSLVLTGETNYGYTF,TGCGCCAGCAGCTTGGTCCTGACAGGGGAAACTAACTATGGCTACACCTTC
TRBJ2-5,TRBV18,-,-,CASSPRSGRETQYF,TGTGCCAGCTCACCCCGGAGCGGTCGGGAGACCCAGTACTTC
TRBJ1-2,TRBV18,-,-,CASSPPGQKSVYTF,TGTGCCAGCTCACCACCGGGCCAGAAGTCGGTCTACACCTTC
TRBJ1-2,TRBV6-5,TRBD1,-,CASTGSDRVSGYTF,TGTGCCAGCACCGGATCGGACAGGGTCTCTGGCTACACCTTC
TRBJ2-7,TRBV7-9,-,-,CASSHPGSYEQYF,TGTGCCAGCAGCCACCCGGGTTCCTACGAGCAGTACTTC
TRBJ2-7,TRBV28,-,-,CASSEQRREQYF,TGTGCCAGCAGCGAACAGAGAAGAGAGCAGTACTTC
TRBJ2-7,TRBV28,-,once,CATGGQYYEQYF,TGTGCCACCGGGGGACAGTACTACGAGCAGTACTTC
TRBJ2-5,TRBV15,-,-,CATSRGRETQYF,TGTGCCACCAGCAGGGGGAGGGAGACCCAGTACTTC
TRBJ1-4,TRBV30,TRBD1,-,CAWSDRGATNEKLFF,TGTGCCTGGAGTGACAGGGGGGCAACTAATGAAAAACTGTTTTTT